This TCR beta chain was sequenced in a study of OX40 agonist ivuxolimab in advanced cancers. Study-level background: Ivuxolimab was administered intravenously to patients at 0.01 to 10 mg/kg every 2 weeks. General study points: No determination was made of the antigen specificity of the expanded peripheral T cells. Clones of CD4+ and CD8+ blood T cells grew by week 6 at doses of 0.1 to 3.0 mg/kg. In a subset of nonresponders, normalized T-cell clonal expansion was also low.

The repertoire was sequenced with immunoSEQ multiplex PCR; TCRdb's copy has only in-frame clones and lacks some. The table shows roughly 28,000 clones, with approximately 93% occurring only once. As concerns this clone: Its antigen is still unknown.

Trimming cost V 2 bases and J 7 bases, with 8 bases left between them. There are 11 residues in the CDR3. Germline lookup yields CDR1 SQVTM and CDR2 ANQGSEA. Here the sequenced sample was CD4+ or CD8+ T cells sorted from blood, taken in a trial of the OX40 agonist ivuxolimab. This receptor was identified in an adult with an advanced solid tumor such as melanoma, head and neck, liver or kidney cancer. The V gene is TRBV29-1, the J gene TRBJ1-1; D call uncertain. The CDR3: CSVEQILEAFF. The CDR3, as DNA: TGCAGCGTTGAACAAATCCTTGAAGCTTTCTTT.